This TCR beta chain was captured by sequencing in a study of blood T cell repertoires in COVID-19 (TCRdb year 2020). In terms of the full investigation: Samples covering the acute and convalescent phases of COVID-19 were provided by collaborators in the United States, Italy and Spain. The prospective study material was composed of cDNA or gDNA derived from T cells, B-cell-depleted T cells, or PBMCs. Subjects who had been exposed to COVID-19, were actively infected with it, or had recovered from it provided the deeply sampled blood TCRbeta repertoires that made up the dataset. The repertoires were made available in a free public database intended to serve as a resource for research on the immune response to SARS-CoV-2. The samples were drawn from the first 160 participants of the ongoing ImmuneRACE study and from over a thousand subjects provided by 6 global collaborators. Nearly every sample came with metadata listing a de-identified subject ID, COVID-19 status, age in years and sex. Where available, HLA class I and class II types were obtained from metadata supplied by the sample provider rather than from assay-based typing. Results the study describes overall, beyond this receptor: The amount of clinical and demographic metadata varied by source and participant and was provided uncurated.

The germline V gene (reference sequence) provides CDR1 SSHAT and CDR2 FNYEAQ. The CDR3 covers 15 residues, taking in both the cysteine and the phenylalanine. Just CDR3 DNA is preserved here, 45 bases in frame from base 1. TCRbeta CDR3 regions were amplified from genomic DNA using the immunoSEQ Assay, a bias-controlled multiplex PCR. The authors processed their data as follows. Within the assay, amplification of reference gene primers was used to estimate how many nucleated cells each sample contained. To quantify the absolute abundance of each unique TCRbeta CDR3 rearrangement, sequence reads were collapsed and filtered. For each sample, productive Simpson clonality was calculated as the square root of Simpson's diversity index over productive rearrangements. TCRdb holds this immuneACCESS table with in-frame rearrangements only. Some clones are missing; in checked studies, unresolved V genes explain under half, and the rest has no known cause. D and trimming come from the DNA, and the V and J calls and clone size come from that table. This sample lists roughly 300,000 clones; about 76% were detected once. The top ten clones comprise roughly 2.9% of the sample.

Collaborating institutions collected whole blood in K2EDTA tubes following their own protocols. For TCRbeta analysis, collaborators shipped samples as frozen whole blood, isolated PBMCs, or DNA extracted from either of those sample types. With respect to this clone: This receptor's antigen is unknown. Mismatch with germline at one junction end may stem from a read error.

The sequence is built from TRBV7-7 and TRBJ2-1; the D segment cannot be called with confidence. This TCR came from a woman aged 55-69 years with active or convalescent COVID-19. Input material: peripheral blood. The bases are TGTGCTAGCAGTCCCGGTCGGAGCTCCTACAATGAGCAGTTCTTC. It translates as CASSPGRSSYNEQFF.